The next 26 T cell receptor beta chains were all read from a single sample in a study of T cells after yellow fever vaccination. Using its own MiXCR run on the 5' RACE reads, TCRdb lists one record per CDR3 protein. This table holds 150,000 to 200,000 distinct CDR3 sequences, 5.5% to 8% found once. Specimen: CD4+ T cells sorted from PBMCs, collected on the day of the first yellow fever vaccination. Every receptor here comes from a man between 18 and 35 years old who received the YFV17D yellow fever vaccine.

This clonotype has more than one count but fewer than ten. This sequence joins TRBV14 and TRBJ1-1; TRBD1 aligns across 7 bases. Losses at the gene ends were 0 bases for V and 1 base for J; bases not matched to a gene: 8. Germline assignment: CDR1 SGHDN and CDR2 FVKESK. CDR3 length: 17 residues. The DNA of the CDR3 is TGTGCCAGCAGCCAAGATCGAGGGGGCTGGAAGAACACTGAAGCTTTCTTT. It yields the protein CASSQDRGGWKNTEAFF.

The rearrangement joins TRBV6-1 to TRBJ2-7; 9 positions match TRBD1. CDR3 length equals 15 residues. CDR1 is MNHNS, CDR2 SASEGT, per germline. V trimming: 10 bases; J trimming: 5 bases; junction bases outside the gene matches: 15. The CDR3 nucleotides read TGTGCCACCGACCCCCCTGGGACAGGGAGTAACGAGCAGTACTTC. Translation: CATDPPGTGSNEQYF.

Ten or more counts support this clonotype. V is TRBV6-5 and J is TRBJ2-1; D may correspond to TRBD1 or TRBD2 (5 bases each). The CDR3 covers 16 residues. CDR1 and CDR2 from the germline V gene are MNHEY and SVGAGI. V dropped 6 bases and J dropped 6 bases, with 21 bases sitting between them. DNA for the CDR3: TGTGCCAGCAGGCCGGGATCTACTAGGGGTGGCAATGAGCAGTTCTTC. Protein sequence: CASRPGSTRGGNEQFF.

The chain employs TRBV5-1 and TRBJ2-3, with D possibly matching TRBD2 (6 bases). Germline V CDR1 and CDR2: SGHRS, YFSETQ. The CDR3 has 13 residues. V was shortened by 1 base and J by 6 bases, with 9 bases between the two germline ends. CDR3 in amino acids: CASSLPRGDTQYF. The CDR3, as DNA: TGCGCCAGCAGCTTGCCCCGGGGGGATACGCAGTATTTT. The variable domain in full, with the rest retrieved from reference TRBV5-1 and TRBJ2-3, is KAGVTQTPRYLIKTRGQQVTLSCSPISGHRSVSWYQQTPGQGLQFLFEYFSETQRNKGNFPGRFSGRQFSNSRSEMNVSTLELGDSALYLCASSLPRGDTQYFGPGTRLTVL.

This clonotype was counted many times. The chain links TRBV2 to TRBJ1-3, with 7 bases aligning to TRBD1. CDR3 length: 14 amino acids. Unmatched junction bases numbered 6, after V lost 6 bases and J lost 4 bases. Germline V lookup: CDR1 SNHLY, CDR2 FYNNEI. DNA for the CDR3: TGTGCCAGCAGCCTTTGGACAGGCGGAAACACCATATATTTT. Residues: CASSLWTGGNTIYF.

This clonotype has just a few counts. The CDR3 loop is CASSLEGPDNSPLHF. DNA of the CDR3: TGTGCCAGCAGTTTAGAGGGGCCGGATAATTCACCCCTCCACTTT. The rearrangement uses TRBV12-3 or TRBV12-4 and TRBJ1-6, with D maybe TRBD1 (5 bases). Between the trimmed V and J ends, which lost 1 base and 5 bases, there was a span of 9 bases. CDR3 length equals 15 residues.

This clonotype has only a few counts. The chain links TRBV7-3 to TRBJ2-3, with D tentatively TRBD1 (7 bases). This CDR3 is built from 15 residues. V lost 6 bases to trimming and J lost 2 bases, with 15 bases between them. Germline V gene sequence: CDR1 SGHTA, CDR2 FQGTGA. The CDR3 nucleotides read TGTGCCAGCAGTCGACAGGGACTGAACACAGATACGCAGTATTTT. As protein: CASSRQGLNTDTQYF.

This clonotype was seen only a few times. The chain has TRBV4-1 and TRBJ1-4; D is unclear. The CDR3 extends over 18 amino acids. V was shortened by 4 bases and J by 2 bases, with 20 bases between the two germline ends. Germline V lookup: CDR1 MGHRA, CDR2 YSYEKL. CDR3 nucleotide sequence: TGCGCCAGCAGCCCAGGAGGGAGGGCTAGCAGGACTAATGAAAAACTGTTTTTT. Its translation: CASSPGGRASRTNEKLFF.

This clonotype was found a few times. The chain recombines TRBV5-6 with TRBJ2-7; tentatively, D is TRBD2 (5 bases). The CDR3 runs to 14 residues. CDR1 and CDR2 from the germline V gene are SGHDT and YYEEEE. Trimming took 1 base from V and 5 from J, leaving 13 bases between them. CDR3 bases: TGTGCCAGCAGCTTGATCGGGGATAGGGACGAGCAGTACTTC. This translates into CASSLIGDRDEQYF.

This clonotype was observed a few times. This chain uses TRBV5-1 with TRBJ1-2; D is undetermined. The CDR3 runs to 13 residues. V gave up 0 bases and J gave up 4 bases, with 7 bases separating them. Germline loops: CDR1 SGHRS, CDR2 YFSETQ. The CDR3 region has the DNA TGCGCCAGCAGCTTGGAGGCAGGCTATGGCTACACCTTC. Translation gives CASSLEAGYGYTF.

This clonotype showed up many times. The V gene is TRBV10-3, the J gene TRBJ2-1, with 9 bases that match TRBD2. The V gene end was trimmed by 4 bases and the J gene end by 9 bases; junction bases not matched to a gene: 7. This CDR3 comprises 14 residues. Germline loops: CDR1 ENHRY, CDR2 SYGVKD. In DNA, the CDR3 is TGTGCCATCAGTGGAAGCGGGGGGATTGGTGAGCAGTTCTTC. Amino acid sequence: CAISGSGGIGEQFF.

This clonotype was seen repeatedly, ten times or more. This chain's CDR3 is CASSLGPAGYEQYV. CDR3 bases: TGTGCCAGCAGCTTAGGCCCAGCGGGGTACGAGCAGTACGTC. This sequence joins TRBV7-8 and TRBJ2-7, with 7 bases lining up with TRBD2. Germline V gene sequence: CDR1 SGHVS, CDR2 FQNEAQ. This CDR3 is built from 14 residues. V lost 1 base, J lost 4 bases, and 4 bases stayed unmatched.

This clonotype was seen ten or more times. The chain carries TRBV2 and TRBJ2-1, with 7 bases lining up with TRBD1. The J segment lost 12 bases and the V segment lost 2 bases, leaving 1 base of the junction unmatched. The V gene's germline CDR1 is SNHLY and CDR2 FYNNEI. The CDR3 sequence is 11 residues long. The CDR3: CASSERGRQFF. As DNA, the CDR3 is TGTGCCAGCAGTGAAAGGGGGCGGCAGTTCTTC.

This clonotype has a count of ten or more. The rearrangement uses TRBV6-5 and TRBJ2-3, with 10 bases fitting TRBD2. The J segment lost 6 bases and the V segment lost 0 bases, leaving 6 bases of the junction unmatched. The CDR3 runs 16 residues. Germline V gene sequence: CDR1 MNHEY, CDR2 SVGAGI. The CDR3 reads CASSYSGSGGADTQYF. CDR3 sequence (DNA): TGTGCCAGCAGTTACTCTGGAAGCGGGGGGGCGGATACGCAGTATTTT.

The table lists this clonotype with a few counts. CDR3 sequence: CASSLEGEQFF. The DNA for the CDR3 is TGTGCCAGCAGCTTGGAAGGGGAGCAGTTCTTC. The J gene is TRBJ2-1, the V gene TRBV5-6; no firm D call. Germline CDR1 and CDR2: SGHDT and YYEEEE. The CDR3 contains 11 residues. V was clipped by 0 bases and J by 10 bases, with 5 bases between them.

This clonotype came up many times. The chain has TRBV5-6 and TRBJ2-7; 9 bases line up with TRBD2. The germline CDR1 and CDR2 sequences are SGHDT and YYEEEE. The CDR3 runs 18 residues. The J segment lost 2 bases and the V segment lost 0 bases, leaving 12 bases of the junction unmatched. The CDR3 region has the DNA TGTGCCAGCAGCTTGGAGTCTAGCGGGGTCTACCAAACCTACGAGCAGTACTTC. It yields the protein CASSLESSGVYQTYEQYF.

This clonotype was detected many times. The CDR3 is CASSLGTGRNTGELFF. The CDR3 nucleotides read TGTGCCAGCAGCTTAGGGACGGGGAGAAACACCGGGGAGCTGTTTTTT. The chain combines TRBV7-8 with TRBJ2-2; tentative D call: TRBD2 (5 bases). The CDR3 covers 16 residues. Germline values: CDR1 SGHVS, CDR2 FQNEAQ. V was clipped by 1 base and J by 2 bases, with 11 bases between them.

This clonotype appeared a few times. The rearrangement joins TRBV20-1 to TRBJ2-1, with 14 nucleotides matching TRBD2. This CDR3 region has 14 residues. Germline V gene lookup returns CDR1 DFQATT and CDR2 SNEGSKA (reference sequence). V lost 5 bases, J lost 9 bases, and 6 bases stayed unmatched. This CDR3 reads CSASGTSGGTEQFF. CDR3 nucleotides: TGCAGTGCTTCCGGGACTAGCGGGGGTACTGAGCAGTTCTTC.

This clonotype was seen many times. The DNA of the CDR3 is TGTGCCACCAGCAGAGCAAATGAAAAACTGTTTTTT. It yields the protein CATSRANEKLFF. This rearrangement joins TRBV15 to TRBJ1-4; D gene ambiguous. Germline lookup yields CDR1 LNHNV and CDR2 YYDKDF (reference sequence). CDR3 length: 12 residues. The V and J ends lost 1 base and 5 bases respectively, with 2 bases between them.

The genes are TRBV15 and TRBJ2-7, with D perhaps TRBD1 or TRBD2 (5 bases each). The V and J ends lost 5 bases and 2 bases respectively, with 16 bases between them. The CDR3 has 15 amino acids. Germline loops: CDR1 LNHNV, CDR2 YYDKDF (reference sequence). The CDR3 protein is CATSPRYGDPYEQYF. DNA for the CDR3: TGTGCCACCAGCCCCAGATATGGGGACCCCTACGAGCAGTACTTC.

The CDR3 sequence is CSVVGLYKVGDGYSYEQYF. For the CDR3, the DNA is TGCAGCGTTGTCGGGTTGTATAAAGTCGGGGACGGCTACTCCTACGAGCAGTACTTC. V is TRBV29-1 and J is TRBJ2-7; D may be TRBD1 or TRBD2 (5 bases each). This CDR3 spans 19 amino acids. V lost 4 bases, J lost 0 bases, and 28 bases lay in between. Germline V gene lookup returns CDR1 SQVTM and CDR2 ANQGSEA.

This clonotype has at least ten counts. The chain recombines TRBV2 with TRBJ2-1; 7 bases are shared with TRBD1. This CDR3 spans 13 amino acids. The germline gives CDR1 SNHLY, CDR2 FYNNEI. V lost 6 bases to trimming and J lost 7 bases; unmatched junction nucleotides: 6. CDR3 protein: CASRGTDDNEQFF. CDR3 in DNA: TGTGCCAGCAGGGGGACAGACGATAATGAGCAGTTCTTC.

The gene calls are TRBV4-3 and TRBJ2-2; the D is unclear. Germline lookup yields CDR1 LGHNA and CDR2 YSLEER. Trimming stripped 1 base from V and 5 bases from J, with 17 bases between. The CDR3 sequence is 17 residues long. This chain's CDR3 is CASSQGGTDQSTGELFF. DNA of the CDR3: TGCGCCAGCAGCCAAGGGGGTACAGACCAATCAACCGGGGAGCTGTTTTTT.

This clonotype was seen ten or more times. CDR3 residues: CASSPAAGVDTQYF. The CDR3 coding sequence is TGTGCCAGTTCACCTGCGGCGGGGGTCGATACGCAGTATTTT. The chain is built from TRBV19 and TRBJ2-3, with TRBD2 matching 7 bases. V trimming: 8 bases; J trimming: 6 bases; junction bases outside the gene matches: 11. The CDR3 covers 14 residues. Per the germline V gene, CDR1 is LNHDA and CDR2 is SQIVND (reference sequence).

V usage is TRBV29-1 and J usage is TRBJ1-2, with no clear D. V was trimmed by 2 bases and J by 2 bases, leaving 3 bases between them. The CDR3 runs to 11 residues. Germline CDR1 SQVTM, CDR2 ANQGSEA. DNA of the CDR3: TGCAGCGTTGAACAAAACTATGGCTACACCTTC. Its protein is CSVEQNYGYTF.

In its sample, this clonotype was seen many times. V usage is TRBV9 and J usage is TRBJ2-7, with D unresolved. Deletions cut 0 bases from V and 0 bases from J, with 10 bases between. The CDR3 is 15 amino acids. Germline CDR1 reads SGDLS; CDR2 reads YYNGEE. In DNA form, the CDR3 reads TGTGCCAGCAGCGTAGCGGCAGTCAGCTCCTACGAGCAGTACTTC. Its protein product is CASSVAAVSSYEQYF.